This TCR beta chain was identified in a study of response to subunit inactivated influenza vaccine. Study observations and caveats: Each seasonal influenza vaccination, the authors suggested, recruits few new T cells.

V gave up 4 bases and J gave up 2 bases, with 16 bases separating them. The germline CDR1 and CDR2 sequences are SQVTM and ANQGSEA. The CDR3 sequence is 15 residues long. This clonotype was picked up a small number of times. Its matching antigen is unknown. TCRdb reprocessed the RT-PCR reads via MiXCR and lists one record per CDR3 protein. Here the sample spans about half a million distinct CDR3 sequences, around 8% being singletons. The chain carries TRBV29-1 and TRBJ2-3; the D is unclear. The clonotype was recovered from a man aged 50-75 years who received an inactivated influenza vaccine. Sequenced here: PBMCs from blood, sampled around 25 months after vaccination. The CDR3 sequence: CSVGSRFTTTDTQYF. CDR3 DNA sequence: TGCAGCGTTGGTTCCAGGTTCACAACCACAGATACGCAGTATTTT.